The 20 T cell receptor beta chains given below trace back to one sample, sequenced in a study of shared clonotypes between healthy human individuals (dated by TCRdb to 2018 to 2021). The library came from the immunoSEQ multiplex PCR assay. TCRdb's version of the immuneACCESS table is confined to in-frame rearrangements and falls short of the full clone set. An unresolved V gene accounts for under half of the shortfall where checked; the remainder is of unknown origin. The sample data list 500,000 or so clones, and roughly 95% of these were observed just once. The biggest ten clones account for about 0.06% of the sample. The sample comprised naive CD4+ T cells sorted from blood. The cell subset or site label, read with the paper, signifies: CD45RA+ positively selected. Every receptor here comes from a woman under 40 in good health.

V gene TRBV4-1 combines with J gene TRBJ2-2; D is perhaps TRBD2 (6 bases). The CDR3 is 18 amino acids. The germline V gene has CDR1 MGHRA and CDR2 YSYEKL. V was cut by 0 bases and J by 6 bases, with 20 bases left in between. DNA of the CDR3: TGCGCCAGCAGCCAAGAATCGAAGCGAGGGAGGCGGGCCGGGGAGCTGTTTTTT. This codes for CASSQESKRGRRAGELFF.

This clone was found once. The V call is TRBV7-3, the J call TRBJ1-3, with 9 bases aligning to TRBD1. The CDR3 length is 16 residues. Germline V gene sequence: CDR1 SGHTA, CDR2 FQGTGA. V was pared by 1 base and J by 3 bases, with 4 bases of the junction left unmatched. CDR3: CASSLNTGGIGNTIYF. CDR3 sequence (DNA): TGTGCCAGCAGCTTAAATACAGGGGGCATTGGAAACACCATATATTTT.

V gene TRBV9 combines with J gene TRBJ2-7; 9 bases are a match to TRBD2. J gave up 2 bases and V 0 bases, and 6 bases lay outside the gene matches. The CDR3 is 16 amino acids. Germline CDR1 SGDLS, CDR2 YYNGEE. This chain's CDR3 is CASSVDQAGGPYEQYF. The CDR3, as DNA: TGTGCCAGCAGCGTAGATCAAGCGGGGGGACCCTACGAGCAGTACTTC.

The chain is built from TRBV25-1 and TRBJ2-3; the D gene is possibly TRBD2 (5 bases). The V end lost 4 bases, the J end lost 0 bases, and 8 bases lay between the germline ends. Germline V gene lookup returns CDR1 MGHDK and CDR2 SYGVNS. This CDR3 is built from 14 residues. This CDR3 is CASSGGLSTDTQYF. CDR3 coding DNA: TGTGCCAGCAGTGGAGGGCTAAGCACAGATACGCAGTATTTT.

This rearrangement joins TRBV4-1 to TRBJ2-1; 9 bases fit TRBD2. CDR3 length equals 17 residues. Germline CDR1 reads MGHRA; CDR2 reads YSYEKL. Unmatched junction bases numbered 14, after V lost 1 base and J lost 10 bases. This CDR3 reads CASSQVTTSGVKREQFF. DNA of the CDR3: TGCGCCAGCAGCCAAGTCACGACTAGCGGAGTGAAAAGGGAGCAGTTCTTC.

The sample holds one count of this clone. Without the conserved terminal phenylalanine or tryptophan, this CDR3 likely stems from a read error. It is unclear where the CDR3 begins or ends on the DNA, so no DNA is shown, and the CDR3 is as TCRdb lists it. The V gene is TRBV29-1, the J gene TRBJ2-7; TRBD1, the D gene given by the table, was not confirmed from the DNA. Germline V gene sequence: CDR1 SQVTM, CDR2 ANQGSEA. The CDR3 spans 12 amino acids, including both terminal residues. The CDR3 here is CSVLSPGQVFTL.

V and J are TRBV6-6 and TRBJ1-1, with 12 bases that match TRBD1. The CDR3 totals 15 residues. CDR1 and CDR2 (germline): MNHNY, SVGAGI (reference sequence). V was pared by 6 bases and J by 5 bases, with 7 bases of the junction left unmatched. CDR3 region: CASRTGTGGRTEAFF. The CDR3 DNA sequence: TGTGCCAGCAGGACCGGGACAGGGGGCAGGACTGAAGCTTTCTTT.

The chain carries TRBV7-9 and TRBJ2-1; D is possibly TRBD2 (5 bases). With 2 bases removed from V and 7 bases from J, the gap between germline ends came to 15 bases. The CDR3 loop spans 15 amino acids. Per germline, CDR1 SEHNR and CDR2 FQNEAQ (reference sequence). The DNA for the CDR3 is TGTGCCAGCAGCTTAAAATCTAGCATTGAAAATGAGCAGTTCTTC. Translating gives CASSLKSSIENEQFF.

The gene calls are TRBV4-2 and TRBJ2-5, with D possibly being TRBD2 (6 bases). The V and J ends lost 4 bases and 4 bases respectively, with 25 bases between them. Germline V gene lookup returns CDR1 LGHNA and CDR2 YNFKEQ. This CDR3 has 18 amino acids. DNA of the CDR3: TGTGCCAGCAGCCTCAGACTGATTAGCGGAGAGGGGTCAGAGACCCAGTACTTC. Translating gives CASSLRLISGEGSETQYF.

The V call is TRBV7-6, the J call TRBJ2-5; D gene uncertain. Germline assignment: CDR1 SGHVS and CDR2 FNYEAQ. The CDR3 spans 13 residues. Deletions cut 4 bases from V and 3 bases from J, with 9 bases between. CDR3: CASSSLREETQYF. The CDR3 DNA reads TGTGCCAGCAGCTCTCTCCGGGAAGAGACCCAGTACTTC. The full variable domain, in which reference TRBV7-6 and TRBJ2-5 provide the parts outside the CDR3, is GAGVSQSPRYKVTKRGQDVALRCDPISGHVSLYWYRQALGQGPEFLTYFNYEAQQDKSGLPNDRFSAERPEGSISTLTIQRTEQRDSAMYRCASSSLREETQYFGPGTRLLVL.

The genes are TRBV21-1 and TRBJ1-1. TRBV21-1 is a pseudogene locus. This CDR3 contains 12 residues. The CDR3, as DNA: TGTGCCAGCAGCAAAGTGATGGGGGGGGCTTTCTTT. It yields the protein CASSKVMGGAFF.

The chain couples TRBV19 to TRBJ2-6, with TRBD1 matching over 8 bases. After removal of 0 bases from V and 3 bases from J, the junction contained 4 bases not matched to a gene. Looked up from germline, CDR1 is LNHDA and CDR2 is SQIVND (reference sequence). This CDR3 comprises 17 residues. As DNA, the CDR3 is TGTGCCAGTAGTATAGACCAGGGGGCGCTTGGGGCCAACGTCCTGACTTTC. Translation: CASSIDQGALGANVLTF.

CDR3 protein: CASSGSGGRAFSEQYF. The CDR3 bases are TGTGCCAGCAGCGGATCCGGCGGGAGGGCCTTCAGCGAGCAGTACTTC. This rearrangement joins TRBV9 to TRBJ2-7; TRBD2 aligns across 9 bases. The germline V gene encodes CDR1 SGDLS and CDR2 YYNGEE. Losses at the gene ends were 3 bases for V and 6 bases for J; bases not matched to a gene: 13. This CDR3 spans 16 amino acids.

J is TRBJ2-7 and V is TRBV6-5; tentatively, D is TRBD1 (5 bases). Trimming left V 5 bases short and J 0 bases short, with 11 bases between. The germline gives CDR1 MNHEY, CDR2 SVGAGI. This CDR3 spans 14 amino acids. CDR3 DNA sequence: TGTGCCAGCAGTCCAGGGTTTAGCTCCTACGAGCAGTACTTC. This gives the protein CASSPGFSSYEQYF.

This chain uses TRBV5-1 with TRBJ2-5; perhaps TRBD2 as D (5 bases). The CDR3 runs to 14 residues. Germline CDR1 reads SGHRS; CDR2 reads YFSETQ. V was clipped by 4 bases and J by 0 bases, with 10 bases between them. For the CDR3, the DNA is TGCGCCAGCAGCCCGGGGAGCTACCAAGAGACCCAGTACTTC. It codes for CASSPGSYQETQYF.

The chain is built from TRBV27 and TRBJ2-1; D possibly corresponds to TRBD2 (6 bases). Deletions cut 3 bases from V and 5 bases from J, with 11 bases between. This CDR3 is built from 14 residues. Germline V lookup: CDR1 MNHEY, CDR2 SMNVEV (reference sequence). The CDR3 coding sequence is TGTGCCAGCAGTTTTATAGCGGACGACAATGAGCAGTTCTTC. Its translation: CASSFIADDNEQFF.

This chain connects TRBV11-2 to TRBJ2-5; 13 nucleotides match TRBD2. V was pared by 5 bases and J by 2 bases, with 8 bases of the junction left unmatched. CDR1 SGHAT and CDR2 FQNNGV come from the germline V gene. The CDR3 contains 17 residues. This CDR3 is CASSPTLAGGPQETQYF. CDR3 nucleotide sequence: TGTGCCAGCAGCCCTACACTAGCGGGAGGGCCTCAAGAGACCCAGTACTTC.

V gene TRBV10-1 combines with J gene TRBJ2-2; 7 bases line up with TRBD1. CDR3 length: 15 residues. The germline gives CDR1 WNHNN, CDR2 SYGVQD (reference sequence). The trim removed 4 bases at V and 0 bases at J, leaving 2 bases unmatched. The CDR3 region has the DNA TGCGCCAGCAGTGGCGGACAGGCGAACACCGGGGAGCTGTTTTTT. This gives the protein CASSGGQANTGELFF.

The chain carries TRBV7-8 and TRBJ2-7; D is possibly TRBD1 or TRBD2 (6 bases each). In germline, CDR1 is SGHVS, CDR2 FQNEAQ. V lost 0 bases and J lost 4, with 10 bases in between. This CDR3 has 14 residues. The CDR3 bases are TGTGCCAGCAGCTTAGCCGGGGGCTATTACGAGCAGTACTTC. Translating it yields CASSLAGGYYEQYF.

The chain employs TRBV7-9 and TRBJ2-5, with D hard to call. Near its end, the DNA agrees better with TRBJ2-7, so the J call may be wrong. CDR3 length: 13 amino acids. Germline-derived CDR1 and CDR2 are SEHNR and FQNEAQ (reference sequence). CDR3 sequence: CASSLSPSYEQYF. CDR3 nucleotide sequence: TGTGCCAGCAGCCTCAGCCCCTCATACGAGCAGTACTTC.